These T cell receptor beta chains were read from a single sample in a study of T cell responses to AZD1222 COVID-19 vaccine. TCRdb's table, derived via immunoSEQ multiplex PCR, lists solely in-frame clones and lacks some. The data contain roughly 140,000 clones, about 92% of them singletons. The source material was peripheral blood, sampled 28 days after the second AZD1222 dose. These receptors originate from an adult who received the AZD1222 COVID-19 vaccine. The CDR3 runs from the conserved cysteine through the conserved F or W. The D gene is left open where the match is weak. Expanded clones get a size class; other rows say once, few or many, or leave the size out.

D gene,clone size,V gene,J gene,CDR3 protein,CDR3 DNA
NA,NA,TRBV10-3,TRBJ2-1,CAIGGGFNEQFF,TGTGCCATCGGCGGAGGGTTCAATGAGCAGTTCTTC
NA,NA,TRBV5-5,TRBJ2-4,CASLQETGENIQYF,TGTGCCAGCCTCCAGGAGACGGGGGAAAACATTCAGTACTTC
TRBD2,NA,TRBV5-5,TRBJ2-7,CASSLSGSGNYEQYF,TGTGCCAGCAGCTTGTCTGGTAGCGGGAACTACGAGCAGTACTTC
NA,NA,TRBV19,TRBJ1-5,CASSTTGRGQPQHF,TGTGCCAGTAGCACCACAGGGAGGGGTCAGCCCCAGCATTTT
NA,NA,TRBV19,TRBJ1-5,CASSGGTRDLGPQHF,TGTGCCAGTAGTGGGGGGACCAGGGACCTCGGGCCCCAGCATTTT
TRBD1,NA,TRBV3-1/TRBV3-2,TRBJ2-7,CASSQKPGQGWEQYF,TGTGCCAGCAGCCAAAAACCGGGACAGGGGTGGGAGCAGTACTTC
NA,NA,TRBV28,TRBJ1-5,CASSGGTQSNQPQHF,TGTGCCAGCAGCGGTGGGACACAAAGCAATCAGCCCCAGCATTTT
TRBD1,NA,TRBV28,TRBJ1-5,CASINSGQGRHF,TGTGCCAGCATCAATAGTGGACAGGGGAGGCATTTT
NA,NA,TRBV6-2/TRBV6-3,TRBJ2-5,CASSARQIPSRPQETQYF,TGTGCCAGCAGCGCGCGCCAAATCCCTTCGCGGCCGCAAGAGACCCAGTACTTC
NA,NA,TRBV7-6,TRBJ2-7,CASSSRQLSYEQYF,TGTGCCAGCAGCTCTCGACAGCTGTCCTACGAGCAGTACTTC
TRBD1,once,TRBV7-3,TRBJ1-6,CASSRTRGRGSPLHF,TGTGCCAGCAGCCGGACCAGGGGGCGCGGTTCACCCCTCCACTTT
NA,few,TRBV6-5,TRBJ1-1,CASSYSSTGRTEAFF,TGTGCCAGCAGTTACTCTTCCACAGGGAGGACTGAAGCTTTCTTT
TRBD1,NA,TRBV11-3,TRBJ1-2,CASSFTGTVNGYTF,TGTGCCAGCAGCTTCACCGGGACAGTGAATGGCTACACCTTC
NA,NA,TRBV2,TRBJ2-6,CASSDGTSGANVLTF,TGTGCCAGCAGTGATGGGACATCTGGGGCCAACGTCCTGACTTTC
NA,NA,TRBV7-9,TRBJ2-7,CASSFRGDYEQYF,TGTGCCAGCAGCTTCCGTGGGGACTACGAGCAGTACTTC
NA,NA,TRBV29-1,TRBJ1-2,CSVGPEDGYTF,TGCAGCGTTGGGCCAGAAGATGGCTACACCTTC
NA,NA,TRBV5-4,TRBJ2-1,CASSLAGAQSYEQFF,TGTGCCAGCAGCTTGGCAGGGGCCCAATCTTACGAGCAGTTCTTC
TRBD2,once,TRBV12-3/TRBV12-4,TRBJ2-1,CASTRTSGNEQFF,TGTGCCAGCACCCGGACTAGCGGGAATGAGCAGTTCTTC
NA,NA,TRBV27,TRBJ1-2,CASSPFLGKGGYTF,TGTGCCAGCAGTCCTTTCCTGGGGAAAGGAGGCTACACCTTC
TRBD1,NA,TRBV18,TRBJ1-2,CASSPMAGGYGYTF,TGTGCCAGCTCACCCATGGCAGGGGGATATGGCTACACCTTC
NA,NA,TRBV19,TRBJ2-5,CASSIGVQGEGEETQYF,TGTGCCAGTAGTATCGGGGTGCAGGGAGAGGGGGAAGAGACCCAGTACTTC
NA,once,TRBV18,TRBJ1-1,CASSPLASHTEAFF,TGTGCCAGCTCACCTCTCGCCAGCCACACTGAAGCTTTCTTT
NA,few,TRBV25-1,TRBJ2-2,CASSEGGRTGELFF,TGTGCCAGCAGTGAGGGGGGCAGGACCGGGGAGCTGTTTTTT
NA,NA,TRBV28,TRBJ2-4,CASKEGGKNIQYF,TGTGCCAGCAAGGAGGGCGGCAAAAACATTCAGTACTTC
TRBD1,NA,TRBV6-5,TRBJ1-4,CASSLRTGLEKLFF,TGTGCCAGCAGTCTAAGGACAGGCCTGGAAAAACTGTTTTTT
TRBD1,NA,TRBV9,TRBJ1-3,CASSQGQGGVSGNTIYF,TGTGCCAGCAGCCAAGGACAGGGAGGAGTTTCTGGAAACACCATATATTTT
NA,NA,TRBV12-3/TRBV12-4,TRBJ1-1,CASSSNRWEAFF,TGTGCCAGCAGCTCCAACCGTTGGGAAGCTTTCTTT
TRBD2,NA,TRBV9,TRBJ2-5,CASSDGTSGRAAEYETQYF,TGTGCCAGCAGCGATGGGACTAGCGGGAGGGCCGCTGAATACGAGACCCAGTACTTC
NA,NA,TRBV7-9,TRBJ2-1,CASTPAGNQERFF,TGTGCCAGCACCCCCGCGGGGAATCAGGAAAGGTTCTTC
NA,NA,TRBV28,TRBJ1-3,CATGLSSGNTIYF,TGTGCCACCGGACTTAGCTCTGGAAACACCATATATTTT
NA,NA,TRBV6-1,TRBJ2-5,CASSESVASTQYF,TGTGCCAGCAGTGAATCGGTGGCGTCGACCCAGTACTTC
NA,NA,TRBV4-1,TRBJ2-7,CASSHPGRGGYEQYF,TGCGCCAGCAGCCATCCCGGAAGGGGAGGCTACGAGCAGTACTTC
TRBD2,NA,TRBV28,TRBJ2-6,CASSLLGLGLSGANVLTF,TGTGCCAGCAGTTTACTGGGACTAGGGCTCTCTGGGGCCAACGTCCTGACTTTC
NA,NA,TRBV19,TRBJ2-5,CASPQEARQVPGCGKETQYF,TGTGCCAGCCCACAGGAGGCACGACAGGTCCCAGGCTGCGGTAAAGAGACCCAGTACTTC
TRBD1,NA,TRBV30,TRBJ1-2,CAWSRTGAYGYTF,TGTGCCTGGAGTCGTACAGGGGCCTATGGCTACACCTTC
NA,NA,TRBV11-1,TRBJ2-7,CASSRSPQGPYEQYF,TGTGCCAGCAGCCGAAGCCCTCAGGGTCCCTACGAGCAGTACTTC
TRBD2,NA,TRBV5-1,TRBJ2-3,CASSLGGLAGVEDTQYF,TGCGCCAGCAGCTTGGGGGGACTAGCGGGAGTTGAGGATACGCAGTATTTT
NA,NA,TRBV2,TRBJ2-5,CAIKTGAGETQYF,TGTGCCATCAAGACAGGAGCGGGGGAGACCCAGTACTTC
NA,NA,TRBV6-5,TRBJ1-5,CASSSIDQPQHF,TGTGCCAGCAGTTCCATCGATCAGCCCCAGCATTTT
TRBD2,once,TRBV4-1,TRBJ2-1,CASSPGGPLAGPGGEQFF,TGCGCCAGCAGCCCCGGGGGCCCTTTAGCGGGACCGGGAGGAGAGCAGTTCTTC
NA,NA,TRBV5-1,TRBJ1-4,CASSSGGPNEKLFF,TGCGCCAGCAGCTCCGGAGGCCCTAATGAAAAACTGTTTTTT
TRBD1,NA,TRBV10-3,TRBJ1-2,CAISLQGDGYTF,TGTGCCATCAGCCTACAGGGGGATGGCTACACCTTC
NA,NA,TRBV19,TRBJ1-1,CASRGRANTEAFF,TGTGCCAGTAGGGGCAGGGCGAATACTGAAGCTTTCTTT
NA,once,TRBV25-1,TRBJ1-6,CASGDSYNSPLHF,TGTGCCAGCGGGGATTCGTATAATTCACCCCTCCACTTT
NA,NA,TRBV7-2,TRBJ2-7,CASSPLGGSGEQYF,TGTGCCAGCAGCCCCCTTGGGGGCAGCGGCGAGCAGTACTTC
NA,NA,TRBV14,TRBJ2-2,CASSRDFSTGELFF,TGTGCCAGCAGCCGGGACTTTTCCACCGGGGAGCTGTTTTTT
TRBD2,NA,TRBV7-2,TRBJ2-5,CASSLAAGLGETQYF,TGTGCCAGCAGCTTAGCGGCAGGACTAGGGGAGACCCAGTACTTC
NA,NA,TRBV27,TRBJ1-2,CASSLSRVHYGYTF,TGTGCCAGCAGTTTATCCAGGGTACACTATGGCTACACCTTC